This entry lists 4 T cell receptor beta chains sequenced from one sample in a study of OX40 agonist ivuxolimab in advanced cancers. The data were produced by immunoSEQ multiplex PCR, yet TCRdb's version contains in-frame clones alone and is incomplete. Among about 41,000 clones listed, around 80% were seen once. The material sequenced was CD4+ or CD8+ T cells sorted from blood, taken in a trial of the OX40 agonist ivuxolimab. The source is an adult with an advanced solid tumor such as melanoma, head and neck, liver or kidney cancer.

The chain combines TRBV4-3 with TRBJ2-1; no definite D call. Looked up from germline, CDR1 is LGHNA and CDR2 is YSLEER. V was pared by 0 bases and J by 4 bases, with 7 bases between. CDR3 size: 14 residues. The CDR3 spells CASSQEPRYNEQFF. In DNA, the CDR3 is TGCGCCAGCAGCCAAGAGCCCAGGTACAATGAGCAGTTCTTC.

This sequence joins TRBV6-1 and TRBJ1-5, with 12 bases fitting TRBD1. Germline V CDR1 and CDR2: MNHNS, SASEGT. V dropped 6 bases and J dropped 6; count of bases not matched to a gene: 6. The CDR3 sequence is 15 residues long. The CDR3 sequence: CASSPGQGASQPQHF. The CDR3 DNA follows: TGTGCCAGCAGCCCGGGACAGGGGGCAAGTCAGCCCCAGCATTTT.

This clone has more than one count but fewer than ten. V gene TRBV6-1 combines with J gene TRBJ2-7, with D unclear. The V gene lost 6 bases and the J gene lost 4 bases, with 16 bases spanning the gap. This CDR3 spans 14 amino acids. Per the germline V gene, CDR1 is MNHNS and CDR2 is SASEGT. The DNA for the CDR3 is TGTGCCAGCAGCGAAACCTCCCCCCGTTACGAGCAGTACTTC. This encodes CASSETSPRYEQYF.

The rearrangement links TRBV21-1 to TRBJ2-7; the table gives TRBD1 as D, unverified against the DNA. TRBV21-1 corresponds to a pseudogene. CDR3 length: 17 residues. The CDR3 DNA reads as TGTGCCAGCAGCAAATACGGGACAGCTTCGAATACCTACGAGCAGTACTTC. Encoded protein: CASSKYGTASNTYEQYF.